Listed here are 16 T cell receptor beta chains from one sample, sequenced in a study of T cell changes during pregnancy in multiple sclerosis. Sequenced by immunoSEQ multiplex PCR; TCRdb stores in-frame clones only, minus some. Of tens of thousands of clones in the sample, roughly nine tenths were seen once. The sequencing here drew on CD8+ T cells from peripheral blood mononuclear cells, taken in the second trimester of pregnancy. The receptors stem from a female donor with multiple sclerosis, enrolled in a pregnancy study.

The chain combines TRBV9 with TRBJ2-5; maybe TRBD2 (6 bases). This CDR3 region has 16 residues. Germline CDR1 reads SGDLS; CDR2 reads YYNGEE. Trimming shortened V by 0 bases and J by 5 bases, and 17 bases separated the two germline ends. For the CDR3, the DNA is TGTGCCAGCAGCGTAGAGGAGCTGGGGGGTGGGGAGACCCAGTACTTC. This translates into CASSVEELGGGETQYF.

V is TRBV6-6 and J is TRBJ1-1; no clear D. CDR3 length equals 15 residues. Germline-derived CDR1 and CDR2 are MNHNY and SVGAGI (reference sequence). The germline V and J ends were trimmed by 7 bases and 4 bases, with 19 bases remaining between them. The CDR3 here is CASTPYLGRSTEAFF. CDR3 nucleotides: TGTGCCAGCACCCCTTATCTCGGCCGGAGCACTGAAGCTTTCTTT.

This chain joins TRBV27 and TRBJ2-5; 9 bases match TRBD2. V gave up 5 bases and J gave up 4 bases; unmatched junction bases: 11. The germline V gene encodes CDR1 MNHEY and CDR2 SMNVEV (reference sequence). This CDR3 is 16 amino acids long. For the CDR3, the DNA is TGTGCCAGCAGTCCCAGTAGCGGGGGACCAGGAGAGACCCAGTACTTC. It codes for CASSPSSGGPGETQYF.

The chain links TRBV13 to TRBJ2-1, with 13 positions matching TRBD2. This CDR3 comprises 15 residues. With 2 bases clipped from V and 7 bases from J, the junction kept 2 bases outside the gene matches. Per the germline V gene, CDR1 is PRHDT and CDR2 is FYEKMQ (reference sequence). This chain's CDR3 is CASSLTLAGGNEQFF. DNA of the CDR3: TGTGCCAGCAGCTTAACACTAGCGGGGGGGAATGAGCAGTTCTTC.

This clone was seen once. The chain combines TRBV2 with TRBJ2-7, with 7 bases that match TRBD1. The CDR3 runs to 14 residues. Per the germline V gene, CDR1 is SNHLY and CDR2 is FYNNEI. The V and J ends lost 8 bases and 2 bases, in that order; junction bases with no gene match: 9. The CDR3 nucleotides read TGTGCCAGCTGCGAGGGAACAGGGGCCTACGAGCAGTACTTC. This gives the protein CASCEGTGAYEQYF.

The chain couples TRBV6-5 to TRBJ1-2; D may be TRBD1 (6 bases). Per germline, CDR1 MNHEY and CDR2 SVGAGI. This CDR3 contains 12 residues. V lost 6 bases to trimming and J lost 8 bases, with 13 bases between them. As DNA, the CDR3 is TGTGCCAGCAGCCCCGGGACACTCGGCTACACCTTC. Translating it yields CASSPGTLGYTF.

The chain couples TRBV10-2 to TRBJ2-7; 11 bases match TRBD1. Germline CDR1 and CDR2: WSHSY and SAAADI. The junction had 2 bases not matched to a gene; V was cut back by 2 bases and J by 2 bases. This CDR3 comprises 15 residues. The CDR3 DNA follows: TGCGCCAGCAGTGAGCCGGGACAGGGGGCCTACGAGCAGTACTTC. Translating gives CASSEPGQGAYEQYF.

The CDR3 protein is CASSYQQGAGYGYTF. The CDR3 DNA is TGTGCCAGCAGCTATCAACAGGGGGCGGGCTATGGCTACACCTTC. The rearrangement uses TRBV5-5 and TRBJ1-2; 9 positions match TRBD1. V dropped 3 bases and J dropped 4; count of bases not matched to a gene: 7. Per germline, CDR1 SGHKS and CDR2 YYEKEE (reference sequence). The CDR3 has 15 amino acids.

The chain has TRBV27 and TRBJ1-5, with 9 bases that match TRBD1. Unmatched junction bases numbered 1, after V lost 5 bases and J lost 5 bases. The CDR3 sequence is 13 residues long. Germline V gives CDR1 MNHEY, CDR2 SMNVEV (reference sequence). CDR3 in amino acids: CASSRTGDQPQHF. CDR3 sequence (DNA): TGTGCCAGCAGTCGGACAGGGGATCAGCCCCAGCATTTT.

V and J are TRBV27 and TRBJ2-2, with a tentative D call TRBD2 (6 bases). This CDR3 contains 17 residues. Trimming cost V 6 bases and J 5 bases, with 22 bases left between them. Germline CDR1 is MNHEY and CDR2 is SMNVEV (reference sequence). Here the CDR3 reads CASSPSTGERYTGELFF. The CDR3 DNA is TGTGCCAGCAGCCCTTCAACGGGGGAAAGGTATACCGGGGAGCTGTTTTTT.

As DNA, the CDR3 is TGTGCCAGCAGGGACCCAGACAGGATAAATTCACCCCTCCACTTT. This translates into CASRDPDRINSPLHF. The V and J genes are TRBV6-1 and TRBJ1-6; possible D gene TRBD1, 6 bases. Germline assignment: CDR1 MNHNS and CDR2 SASEGT. The V gene lost 6 bases and the J gene lost 7 bases, with 16 bases spanning the gap. This CDR3 has 15 amino acids.

The chain couples TRBV28 to TRBJ1-4, with a weak D call TRBD1 (6 bases). The CDR3 is 16 amino acids. V lost 6 bases and J lost 8, with 22 bases in between. Germline V gene data show CDR1 as MDHEN and CDR2 as SYDVKM. The DNA for the CDR3 is TGTGCCAGCAGCCAACTCAGCGAGGGGGTCGGGGAAAAACTGTTTTTT. It codes for CASSQLSEGVGEKLFF. Together with reference TRBV28 and TRBJ1-4, the CDR3 gives the full variable domain: DVKVTQSSRYLVKRTGEKVFLECVQDMDHENMFWYRQDPGLGLRLIYFSYDVKMKEKGDIPEGYSVSREKKERFSLILESASTNQTSMYLCASSQLSEGVGEKLFFGSGTQLSVL.

The chain links TRBV27 to TRBJ1-5; the D is unclear. This CDR3 region has 13 residues. Trimming cost V 0 bases and J 7 bases, with 7 bases left between them. Germline V gene lookup returns CDR1 MNHEY and CDR2 SMNVEV (reference sequence). The CDR3 DNA follows: TGTGCCAGCAGTTTATCGGCCGGGCAGCCCCAGCATTTT. This gives the protein CASSLSAGQPQHF.

The J gene is TRBJ2-7, the V gene TRBV13; 13 nucleotides match TRBD2. Looked up from germline, CDR1 is PRHDT and CDR2 is FYEKMQ (reference sequence). V dropped 5 bases and J dropped 5; count of bases not matched to a gene: 3. The CDR3 spans 14 residues. CDR3 coding DNA: TGTGCCAGCAGCCCAGGGACTAGCGGGAACGAGCAGTACTTC. Protein sequence: CASSPGTSGNEQYF.

The chain couples TRBV30 to TRBJ2-7, with no clear D. The CDR3 runs 11 residues. Between the trimmed V and J ends, which lost 3 bases and 6 bases, there was a span of 9 bases. Germline assignment: CDR1 GTSNPN and CDR2 SVGIG (reference sequence). DNA for the CDR3: TGTGCCTGGAGCATGGGCATCGAGCAGTACTTC. Its protein is CAWSMGIEQYF.

In nucleotides, the CDR3 is TGTGCCTGGAGTGGGCGGGAGAATCAGCCCCAGCATTTT. Translating it yields CAWSGRENQPQHF. The V and J genes are TRBV30 and TRBJ1-5; D unclear. Germline lookup yields CDR1 GTSNPN and CDR2 SVGIG (reference sequence). Trimming took off 1 base at V and 4 bases at J, with 8 bases between the two ends. This CDR3 contains 13 residues. The whole variable domain, filled in from reference TRBV30 and TRBJ1-5, reads SQTIHQWPATLVQPVGSPLSLECTVEGTSNPNLYWYRQAAGRGLQLLFYSVGIGQISSEVPQNLSASRPQDRQFILSSKKLLLSDSGFYLCAWSGRENQPQHFGDGTRLSIL.